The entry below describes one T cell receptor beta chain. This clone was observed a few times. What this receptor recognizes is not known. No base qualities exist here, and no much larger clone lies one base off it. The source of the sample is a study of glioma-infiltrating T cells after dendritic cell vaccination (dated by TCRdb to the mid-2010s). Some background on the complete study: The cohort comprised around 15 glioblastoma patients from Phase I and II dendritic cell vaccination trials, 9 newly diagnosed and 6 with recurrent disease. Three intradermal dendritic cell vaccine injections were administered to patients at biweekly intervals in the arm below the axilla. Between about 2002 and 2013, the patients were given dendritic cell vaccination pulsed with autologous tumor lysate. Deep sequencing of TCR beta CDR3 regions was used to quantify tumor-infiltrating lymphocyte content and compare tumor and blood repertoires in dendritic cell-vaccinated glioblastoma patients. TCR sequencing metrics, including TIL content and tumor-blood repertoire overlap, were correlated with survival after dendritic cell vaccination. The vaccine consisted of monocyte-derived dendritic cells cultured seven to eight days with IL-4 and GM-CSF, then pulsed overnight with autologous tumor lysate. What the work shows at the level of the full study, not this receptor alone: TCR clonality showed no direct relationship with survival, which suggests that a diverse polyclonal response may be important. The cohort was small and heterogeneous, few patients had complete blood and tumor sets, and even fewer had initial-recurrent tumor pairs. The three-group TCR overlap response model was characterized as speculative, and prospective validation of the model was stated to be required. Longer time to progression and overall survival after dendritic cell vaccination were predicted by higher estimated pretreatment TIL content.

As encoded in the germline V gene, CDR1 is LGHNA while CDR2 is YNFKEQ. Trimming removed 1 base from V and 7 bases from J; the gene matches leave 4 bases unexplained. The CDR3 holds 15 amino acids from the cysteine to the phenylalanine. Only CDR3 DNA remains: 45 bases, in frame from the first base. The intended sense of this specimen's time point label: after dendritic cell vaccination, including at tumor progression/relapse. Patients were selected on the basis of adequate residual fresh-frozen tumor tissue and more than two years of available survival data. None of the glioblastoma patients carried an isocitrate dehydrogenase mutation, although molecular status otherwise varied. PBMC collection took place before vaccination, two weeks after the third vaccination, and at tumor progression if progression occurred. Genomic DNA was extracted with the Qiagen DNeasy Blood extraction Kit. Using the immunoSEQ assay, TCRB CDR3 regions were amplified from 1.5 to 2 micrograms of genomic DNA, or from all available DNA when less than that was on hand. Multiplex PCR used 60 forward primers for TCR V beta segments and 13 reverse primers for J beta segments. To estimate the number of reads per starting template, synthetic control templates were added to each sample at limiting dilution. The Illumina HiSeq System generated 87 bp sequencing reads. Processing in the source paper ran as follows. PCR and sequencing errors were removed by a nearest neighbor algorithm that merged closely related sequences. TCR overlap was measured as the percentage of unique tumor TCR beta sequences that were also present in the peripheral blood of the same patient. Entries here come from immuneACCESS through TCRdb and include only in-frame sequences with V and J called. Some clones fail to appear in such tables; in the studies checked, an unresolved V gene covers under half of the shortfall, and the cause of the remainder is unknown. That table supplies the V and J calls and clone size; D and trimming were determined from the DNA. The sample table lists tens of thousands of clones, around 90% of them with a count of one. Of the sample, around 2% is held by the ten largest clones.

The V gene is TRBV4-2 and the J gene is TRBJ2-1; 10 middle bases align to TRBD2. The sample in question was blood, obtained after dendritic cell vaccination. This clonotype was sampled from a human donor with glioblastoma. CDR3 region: CASSQGAGGQNEQFF. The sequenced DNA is TGTGCCAGCAGCCAAGGAGCGGGAGGGCAGAATGAGCAGTTCTTC.